These 13 T cell receptor beta chains share one sample of origin, sequenced in a study of metastatic and nonmetastatic thyroid tumors. TCRdb re-analyzed the PCR reads through MiXCR. Counted here are 64,000 or so clones, around 15% occurring once; the ten biggest clones make up roughly a tenth. Among the patients, none had received any treatment before thyroid surgery. The specimen sequenced was blood. Every receptor here comes from a male donor with papillary thyroid cancer or a benign thyroid nodule (not recorded which). Some clones in this sample may be carry-over from other donors' samples.

This clone was seen at least ten times. The chain joins TRBV7-6 to TRBJ1-1; TRBD1 matches at 10 bases. V shed 4 bases, J shed 0 bases, and the junction held 2 bases outside the gene matches. The CDR3 runs 15 residues. CDR1 and CDR2 from the germline V gene are SGHVS and FNYEAQ. DNA of the CDR3: TGTGCCAGCAGCTCGGGACAGGGGCTGAACACTGAAGCTTTCTTT. This codes for CASSSGQGLNTEAFF.

This clone was seen many times. The chain uses TRBV29-1 and TRBJ2-2; 9 nucleotides match TRBD1. This CDR3 contains 14 residues. V shed 6 bases, J shed 3 bases, and the junction held 5 bases outside the gene matches. Germline V CDR1 and CDR2: SQVTM, ANQGSEA. The CDR3 loop reads CSVQDRGDTGELFF. In DNA form, the CDR3 reads TGCAGCGTCCAAGACAGGGGGGACACCGGGGAGCTGTTTTTT.

This clone qualifies as medium-sized. The J gene is TRBJ2-7, the V gene TRBV6-4; no clear D gene. The germline V gene has CDR1 MRHNA and CDR2 SNTAGT. The CDR3 totals 16 residues. With 7 bases removed from V and 0 bases from J, the gap between germline ends came to 19 bases. CDR3 DNA sequence: TGTGCCAGCAATGGTGGCAACGGATTTTACTCCTACGAGCAGTACGTC. Protein sequence: CASNGGNGFYSYEQYV.

As concerns this clone: A much bigger clone sits one base away, suggesting this may be a read error. V usage is TRBV14 and J usage is TRBJ2-1; TRBD2 aligns across 11 bases. CDR3 length: 16 amino acids. Trimming cost V 4 bases and J 6 bases; bases outside gene matches: 8. Per germline, CDR1 SGHDN and CDR2 FVKESK. The CDR3 DNA is TGTGCCAGCAGCCCAAGTGGTGGGACTAGCGGCAATGAGCAGTTCTTC. Its protein is CASSPSGGTSGNEQFF.

A word on this clone: This sequence may be a read error, since a much larger clone differs from it by one base. Other DNA sequences within the sample encode an identical CDR3. The chain couples TRBV9 to TRBJ2-1; TRBD2 matches 7 bases. This CDR3 spans 18 amino acids. CDR1 and CDR2 (germline): SGDLS, YYNGEE. V trimming: 0 bases; J trimming: 3 bases; junction bases outside the gene matches: 12. Written as DNA, the CDR3 is TGTGCCAGCAGCGTAGTTGGCGGGGGTGCAGGAAGCTACAATGAGCAGTTCTTC. Its protein is CASSVVGGGAGSYNEQFF. Full variable domain (rest looked up from reference TRBV9 and TRBJ2-1): DSGVTQTPKHLITATGQRVTLRCSPRSGDLSVYWYQQSLDQGLQFLIQYYNGEERAKGNILERFSAQQFPDLHSELNLSSLELGDSALYFCASSVVGGGAGSYNEQFFGPGTRLTVL.

This clone rates as medium-sized (0.01 to 0.1%). The V call is TRBV7-3, the J call TRBJ1-2; D unresolved. Trimming left V 2 bases short and J 2 bases short, with 6 bases between. This CDR3 comprises 13 residues. Germline lookup yields CDR1 SGHTA and CDR2 FQGTGA. The CDR3 sequence: CASSLGGNYGYTF. DNA for the CDR3: TGTGCCAGCAGCTTAGGAGGGAACTATGGCTACACCTTC.

The chain employs TRBV7-2 and TRBJ1-2; D remains ambiguous. The CDR3 runs 15 residues. The V end lost 2 bases, the J end lost 3 bases, and 13 bases lay between the germline ends. CDR1 and CDR2 from the germline V gene are SGHTA and FQGNSA. CDR3 amino acids: CASSLYPGSYYGYTF. CDR3 sequence (DNA): TGTGCCAGCAGCTTATACCCAGGAAGCTACTATGGCTACACCTTC.

This clone has more than one count but fewer than ten. The chain carries TRBV6-2 or TRBV6-3 and TRBJ2-7, with D hard to call. Trimming took off 0 bases at V and 6 bases at J, with 3 bases between the two ends. Germline V gene lookup returns CDR1 MNHEY and CDR2 SVGEGT. This CDR3 spans 11 amino acids. The CDR3 coding sequence is TGTGCCAGCAGTTACTCGTTCGAGCAGTACTTC. It specifies CASSYSFEQYF.

In this sample, this clone turned up many times. The rearrangement joins TRBV19 to TRBJ1-5; 10 nucleotides align to TRBD1. The V and J ends lost 5 bases and 2 bases, in that order; junction bases with no gene match: 12. From germline, CDR1 is LNHDA and CDR2 SQIVND (reference sequence). The CDR3 consists of 18 residues. The CDR3 DNA reads TGTGCCAGTAGTTCCCTAACTACCGGGACAGGGGGCAATCAGCCCCAGCATTTT. Translation: CASSSLTTGTGGNQPQHF.

CDR3: CASSYSNSASGRALSIAYNEQFF. Here the CDR3 DNA reads TGTGCCAGCAGTTACTCGAACTCGGCTAGCGGGAGGGCCTTGTCAATCGCCTACAATGAGCAGTTCTTC. The V and J genes are TRBV6-2 or TRBV6-3 and TRBJ2-1; TRBD2 matches at 12 bases. Germline CDR1 and CDR2: MNHEY and SVGEGT. The CDR3 consists of 23 residues. V dropped 0 bases and J dropped 2; count of bases not matched to a gene: 20.

The gene calls are TRBV5-6 and TRBJ2-5; 7 bases line up with TRBD2. CDR1 SGHDT and CDR2 YYEEEE come from the germline V gene. Trimming took 2 bases from V and 3 from J; bases not matched to a gene: 4. The CDR3 runs 14 residues. CDR3 protein: CASSFVRGEETQYF. The CDR3 DNA reads as TGTGCCAGCAGCTTTGTCCGGGGGGAAGAGACCCAGTACTTC.

The chain has TRBV5-5 and TRBJ2-2; 7 bases are a match to TRBD2. The germline V gene encodes CDR1 SGHKS and CDR2 YYEKEE (reference sequence). CDR3 length equals 15 residues. Unmatched junction bases numbered 2, after V lost 3 bases and J lost 0 bases. CDR3: CASSSSGANTGELFF. The CDR3 DNA reads as TGTGCCAGCAGCTCGAGCGGGGCGAACACCGGGGAGCTGTTTTTT.

The rearrangement uses TRBV6-4 and TRBJ2-7, with D uncertain. V was trimmed by 4 bases and J by 9 bases, leaving 13 bases between them. Looked up from germline, CDR1 is MRHNA and CDR2 is SNTAGT. The CDR3 runs 12 residues. As DNA, the CDR3 is TGTGCCAGCAGTGCGGGTTTGTTTCGGCAGTACGTC. Translating gives CASSAGLFRQYV.